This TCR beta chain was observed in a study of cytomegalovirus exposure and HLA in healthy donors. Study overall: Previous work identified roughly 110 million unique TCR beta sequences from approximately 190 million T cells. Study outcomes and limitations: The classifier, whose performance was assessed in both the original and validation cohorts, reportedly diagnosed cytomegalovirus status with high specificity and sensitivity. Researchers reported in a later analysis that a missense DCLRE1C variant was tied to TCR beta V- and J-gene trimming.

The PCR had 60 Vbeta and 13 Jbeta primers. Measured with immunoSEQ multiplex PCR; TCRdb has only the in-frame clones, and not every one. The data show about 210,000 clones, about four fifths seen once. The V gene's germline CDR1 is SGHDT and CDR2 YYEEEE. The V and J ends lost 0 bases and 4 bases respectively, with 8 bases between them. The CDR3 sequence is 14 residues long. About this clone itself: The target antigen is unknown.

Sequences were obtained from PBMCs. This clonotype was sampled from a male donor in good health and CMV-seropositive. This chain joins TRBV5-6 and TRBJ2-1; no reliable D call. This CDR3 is CASSLAGAYNEQFF. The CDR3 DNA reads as TGTGCCAGCAGCTTGGCAGGCGCTTACAATGAGCAGTTCTTC. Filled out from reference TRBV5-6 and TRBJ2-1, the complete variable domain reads DAGVTQSPTHLIKTRGQQVTLRCSPKSGHDTVSWYQQALGQGPQFIFQYYEEEERQRGNFPDRFSGHQFPNYSSELNVNALLLGDSALYLCASSLAGAYNEQFFGPGTRLTVL.